The text below deals with one TCR beta chain. Its specificity is not known. This specimen belongs to a study of cytomegalovirus exposure and HLA in healthy donors. Overall study results and limits: Among the CMV-associated chains, three were confirmed in vitro as specific for CMV antigens. The study labeled fewer than 200 TCR beta chains cytomegalovirus-associated. Reports indicated that the classifier achieved high specificity and sensitivity in diagnosing cytomegalovirus status.

Donors came from a validation cohort of over a hundred subjects, distinct from the first 666-subject cohort. Per germline, CDR1 LNHNV and CDR2 YYDKDF (reference sequence). V gave up 3 bases and J gave up 5 bases, with 10 bases separating them. The CDR3 has 13 residues. Profiling relied on immunoSEQ multiplex PCR, and the TCRdb table lists in-frame clones only, not all of them. The top ten hold roughly 6% of the sample, which has 200,000 to 250,000 clones, less than 85% seen once. The chain has TRBV15 and TRBJ1-2, with a possible D match to TRBD1 (5 bases). The clonotype was recovered from a woman aged 18-29 years in good health and CMV-seronegative. Sample: PBMCs. The CDR3 DNA reads TGTGCCACCAGCAGGAAGGGACCTTATGGCTACACCTTC. Amino acids: CATSRKGPYGYTF.